Shown below are 20 T cell receptor beta chains from a single sample sequenced in a study of blood T cell repertoires in COVID-19. Libraries were prepared by immunoSEQ multiplex PCR; TCRdb keeps only in-frame clonotypes and omits some of them. The sample holds 90,000 to 140,000 clones, around 74% seen once. Sample: peripheral blood. The receptor source for this set is a woman in her sixties or seventies with acute or convalescent COVID-19.

In its sample, this clone was seen a few times. The chain links TRBV25-1 to TRBJ2-1, with D perhaps matching TRBD2 (7 bases). V gave up 4 bases and J gave up 0 bases, with 13 bases separating them. Germline CDR1 is MGHDK and CDR2 is SYGVNS. The CDR3 is 16 amino acids. DNA for the CDR3: TGTGCCAGCAGTGCCGAGGGGGGGAGCTCCTACAATGAGCAGTTCTTC. It translates to CASSAEGGSSYNEQFF.

Only a few counts were recorded for this clone. The chain recombines TRBV7-9 with TRBJ1-2; a possible D gene is TRBD1 (5 bases). The CDR3 extends over 14 amino acids. Germline V lookup: CDR1 SEHNR, CDR2 FQNEAQ (reference sequence). Between the trimmed V and J ends, which lost 1 base and 3 bases, there was a span of 9 bases. CDR3 coding DNA: TGTGCCAGCAGCTTAGAATCCAGGGACTATGGCTACACCTTC. Translated: CASSLESRDYGYTF.

V usage is TRBV6-5 and J usage is TRBJ2-1; 10 nucleotides align to TRBD2. The length of the CDR3 is 16 residues. The junction had 7 bases not matched to a gene; V was cut back by 4 bases and J by 4 bases. The V gene's germline CDR1 is MNHEY and CDR2 SVGAGI. The CDR3 bases are TGTGCCAGCAGTTCAACCTCTAGCGGGGGATACAATGAGCAGTTCTTC. Amino acids: CASSSTSSGGYNEQFF.

The chain carries TRBV3-1 (or the pseudogene TRBV3-2) and TRBJ1-6; 10 bases match TRBD1. The germline V gene has CDR1 LGHDT and CDR2 YNNKEL (reference sequence). With 3 bases clipped from V and 10 bases from J, the junction kept 6 bases outside the gene matches. The CDR3 is 15 amino acids. In DNA form, the CDR3 reads TGTGCCAGCAGCCATGACGACAGGGGGCGATCACCCCTCCACTTT. It specifies CASSHDDRGRSPLHF.

This clone qualifies as medium-sized. The rearrangement links TRBV6-5 to TRBJ1-2; TRBD1 agrees at 9 bases. There are 14 residues in the CDR3. Germline assignment: CDR1 MNHEY and CDR2 SVGAGI. Trimming at V came to 7 bases and at J to 6 bases, leaving 9 bases not matched to a gene. CDR3 region: CASTTGGRGNGYTF. The CDR3 DNA reads TGTGCCAGCACCACAGGGGGCCGAGGAAATGGCTACACCTTC.

The rearrangement uses TRBV2 and TRBJ2-7, with a possible D match to TRBD1 (5 bases). Trimming left V 3 bases short and J 1 base short, with 16 bases between. The CDR3 consists of 16 residues. Per germline, CDR1 SNHLY and CDR2 FYNNEI. CDR3 in amino acids: CASSDGDSYLSYEQYF. Written as DNA, the CDR3 is TGTGCCAGCAGTGACGGAGACAGCTACCTGTCCTACGAGCAGTACTTC.

This chain links TRBV6-5 with TRBJ1-1; D remains ambiguous. Germline loops: CDR1 MNHEY, CDR2 SVGAGI. Trimming shortened V by 7 bases and J by 2 bases, and 11 bases separated the two germline ends. The CDR3 runs to 13 residues. In nucleotides, the CDR3 is TGTGCCAGCAAAACTCACCTTAACACTGAAGCTTTCTTT. As protein: CASKTHLNTEAFF.

The chain recombines TRBV5-1 with TRBJ2-2, with D perhaps matching TRBD2 (5 bases). Germline values: CDR1 SGHRS, CDR2 YFSETQ. V gave up 0 bases and J gave up 4 bases, with 10 bases separating them. This CDR3 has 15 residues. DNA for the CDR3: TGCGCCAGCAGCTTGGGCGGGCTTGGCACCGGGGAGCTGTTTTTT. The encoded protein is CASSLGGLGTGELFF.

There are a few counts of this clone. The chain joins TRBV10-1 to TRBJ1-1; 8 nucleotides match TRBD1. The CDR3 is 13 residues long. Per germline, CDR1 WNHNN and CDR2 SYGVQD (reference sequence). V shed 4 bases and J 4 bases; nucleotides not matched to a gene: 2. Here the CDR3 DNA reads TGCGCCAGCAGTGTGACAGGGGCCACTGAAGCTTTCTTT. Translated: CASSVTGATEAFF.

This sequence joins TRBV5-4 and TRBJ2-1; D unclear. CDR3 length equals 15 residues. Looked up from germline, CDR1 is SGHNT and CDR2 is YYREEE (reference sequence). V lost 1 base, J lost 4 bases, and 12 bases lay in between. CDR3 DNA: TGTGCCAGCAGCTTGAAAAATCCGTCTTACAATGAGCAGTTCTTC. This sequence encodes CASSLKNPSYNEQFF. Looking up the rest from reference TRBV5-4 and TRBJ2-1 gives the full variable domain: ETGVTQSPTHLIKTRGQQVTLRCSSQSGHNTVSWYQQALGQGPQFIFQYYREEENGRGNFPPRFSGLQFPNYSSELNVNALELDDSALYLCASSLKNPSYNEQFFGPGTRLTVL.

This clone was recorded at least ten times. The chain is built from TRBV7-9 and TRBJ2-7, with a possible D match to TRBD1 (5 bases). The CDR3 extends over 16 amino acids. Between the trimmed V and J ends, which lost 4 bases and 2 bases, there was a span of 18 bases. The germline gives CDR1 SEHNR, CDR2 FQNEAQ (reference sequence). The CDR3 DNA sequence: TGTGCCAGCAGCTACGACCAGGACAAGTACCCCTACGAGCAGTACTTC. Protein product: CASSYDQDKYPYEQYF. Variable domain in full (rest from reference TRBV7-9 and TRBJ2-7): DTGVSQNPRHKITKRGQNVTFRCDPISEHNRLYWYRQTLGQGPEFLTYFQNEAQLEKSRLLSDRFSAERPKGSFSTLEIQRTEQGDSAMYLCASSYDQDKYPYEQYFGPGTRLTVT.

V is TRBV25-1 and J is TRBJ2-1, with D maybe TRBD2 (5 bases). Between the trimmed V and J ends, which lost 2 bases and 4 bases, there was a span of 15 bases. Germline CDR1 and CDR2: MGHDK and SYGVNS. The CDR3 spans 16 residues. CDR3 sequence: CASSERSGGGYNEQFF. CDR3 DNA: TGTGCCAGCAGTGAACGGAGCGGTGGCGGTTACAATGAGCAGTTCTTC.

The chain employs TRBV5-4 and TRBJ2-6, with D maybe TRBD2 (5 bases). This CDR3 is 17 amino acids long. CDR1 SGHNT and CDR2 YYREEE come from the germline V gene (reference sequence). The V and J ends lost 4 bases and 1 base respectively, with 15 bases between them. The CDR3 bases are TGTGCCAGCAGCCCCACGACATCGGGGTCTGGGGCCAACGTCCTGACTTTC. Amino acids: CASSPTTSGSGANVLTF.

The chain recombines TRBV13 with TRBJ2-1; 7 nucleotides match TRBD2. The germline V gene has CDR1 PRHDT and CDR2 FYEKMQ (reference sequence). This CDR3 has 15 residues. V shed 2 bases and J 2 bases; nucleotides not matched to a gene: 3. The DNA of the CDR3 is TGTGCCAGCAGCTTACGGCTAGCGGCCTACAATGAGCAGTTCTTC. Encoded protein: CASSLRLAAYNEQFF.

As to this clone: The junction differs from germline at one of its ends, possibly a read error. This rearrangement joins TRBV6-2 or TRBV6-3 to TRBJ1-2, with 9 bases identical to TRBD1. CDR1 is MNHEY, CDR2 SVGEGT, per germline. CDR3 length equals 11 residues. The CDR3 here is CASSTGTGQIF. CDR3 sequence (DNA): TGTGCCAGCAGTACCGGGACAGGGCAAATCTTC.

The chain carries TRBV11-2 and TRBJ2-7, with D unclear. CDR1 is SGHAT and CDR2 is FQNNGV in the germline V gene. V lost 3 bases and J lost 3, with 6 bases in between. The CDR3 has 12 residues. The DNA of the CDR3 is TGTGCCAGCAGCTTTGGAGTCTACGAGCAGTACTTC. It yields the protein CASSFGVYEQYF.

The chain links TRBV9 to TRBJ2-1, with a possible D match to TRBD1 (6 bases). V was pared by 0 bases and J by 5 bases, with 12 bases between. This CDR3 is built from 15 residues. Germline assignment: CDR1 SGDLS and CDR2 YYNGEE. CDR3 protein: CASSVVQGRHNEQFF. The DNA of the CDR3 is TGTGCCAGCAGCGTAGTACAGGGCCGACACAATGAGCAGTTCTTC.

This chain uses TRBV3-1 (or the pseudogene TRBV3-2) with TRBJ2-5, with D perhaps TRBD2 (5 bases). CDR3 length: 14 residues. Germline V gene sequence: CDR1 LGHDT, CDR2 YNNKEL (reference sequence). V was trimmed by 4 bases and J by 5 bases, leaving 14 bases between them. CDR3 loop: CASSPRTGGETQYF. The CDR3 nucleotides read TGTGCCAGCAGCCCTAGGACCGGCGGGGAGACCCAGTACTTC.

This clone was observed a single time. The rearrangement uses TRBV28 and TRBJ1-3; D is uncertain. The V gene lost 7 bases and the J gene lost 0 bases, with 10 bases spanning the gap. Germline lookup yields CDR1 MDHEN and CDR2 SYDVKM. CDR3 size: 14 residues. DNA for the CDR3: TGTGCCAGCACCCCAGAGGGCTCTGGAAACACCATATATTTT. Translating it yields CASTPEGSGNTIYF.

This clone has more than one count but fewer than ten. The V call is TRBV28, the J call TRBJ1-5; perhaps TRBD1 as D (5 bases). The germline CDR1 and CDR2 sequences are MDHEN and SYDVKM. The V gene lost 3 bases and the J gene lost 3 bases, with 12 bases spanning the gap. The CDR3 sequence is 15 residues long. CDR3: CASSFEAGPNQPQHF. The CDR3 DNA is TGTGCCAGCAGTTTCGAGGCAGGGCCCAATCAGCCCCAGCATTTT.